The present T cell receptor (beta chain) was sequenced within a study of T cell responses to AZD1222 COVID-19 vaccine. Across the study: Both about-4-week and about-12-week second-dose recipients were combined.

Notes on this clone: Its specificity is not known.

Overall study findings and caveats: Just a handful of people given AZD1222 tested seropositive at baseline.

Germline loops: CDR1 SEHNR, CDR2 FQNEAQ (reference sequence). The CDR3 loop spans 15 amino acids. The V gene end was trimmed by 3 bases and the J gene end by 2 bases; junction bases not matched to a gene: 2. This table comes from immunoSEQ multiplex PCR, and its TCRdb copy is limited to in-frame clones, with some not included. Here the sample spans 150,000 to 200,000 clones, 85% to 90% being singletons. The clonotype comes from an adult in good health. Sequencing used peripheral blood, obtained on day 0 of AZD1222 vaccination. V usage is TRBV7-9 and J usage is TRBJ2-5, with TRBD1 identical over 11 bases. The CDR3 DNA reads TGTGCCAGCAGCTTGGGACAGGGGGAGCAAGAGACCCAGTACTTC. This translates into CASSLGQGEQETQYF.